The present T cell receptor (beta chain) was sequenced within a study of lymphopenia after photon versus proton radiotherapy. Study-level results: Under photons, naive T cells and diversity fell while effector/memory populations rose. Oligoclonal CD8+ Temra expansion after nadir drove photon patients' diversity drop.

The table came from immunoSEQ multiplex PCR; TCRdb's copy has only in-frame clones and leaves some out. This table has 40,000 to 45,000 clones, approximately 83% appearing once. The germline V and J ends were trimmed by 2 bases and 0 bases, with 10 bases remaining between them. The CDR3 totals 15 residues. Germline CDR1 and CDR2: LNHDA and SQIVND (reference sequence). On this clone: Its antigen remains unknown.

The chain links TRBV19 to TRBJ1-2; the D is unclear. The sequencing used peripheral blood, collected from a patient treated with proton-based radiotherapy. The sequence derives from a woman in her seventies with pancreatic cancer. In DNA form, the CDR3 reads TGTGCCAGTAGTATATATGACGGTTCTAACTATGGCTACACCTTC. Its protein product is CASSIYDGSNYGYTF.